The 15 T cell receptor beta chains reported below all come from one sample, sequenced in a study of molecular identifiers for immune sequencing clone quantification. TCRdb independently ran MiXCR on the PCR reads; one entry per CDR3 protein. The sample has about 100,000 distinct CDR3 sequences, about 35% seen once. Source material: naive CD8+ T cells from blood, with Jurkat cell RNA spiked in. The subset denotes: FACS-sorted CD8+CD4-CCR7+CD45RA+ naive T cells. Every receptor here comes from a human donor in good health. Some libraries in this study had Jurkat cell RNA spiked in.

This clonotype was seen many times. The chain carries TRBV28 and TRBJ1-1; tentatively, D is TRBD1 (6 bases). Germline V gene data show CDR1 as MDHEN and CDR2 as SYDVKM. V lost 3 bases and J 5 bases, leaving 10 bases between the germline ends. The CDR3 is made up of 13 amino acids. CDR3 amino acids: CASSLSDRTEAFF. In DNA form, the CDR3 reads TGTGCCAGCAGTTTGTCGGACAGAACTGAAGCTTTCTTT.

This clonotype has a handful of counts. V is TRBV19 and J is TRBJ2-7; TRBD2 aligns across 8 bases. The trim removed 3 bases at V and 4 bases at J, leaving 17 bases unmatched. The CDR3 covers 18 residues. The V gene's germline CDR1 is LNHDA and CDR2 SQIVND (reference sequence). In DNA, the CDR3 is TGTGCCAGTAGTATCAGGATACGAATAGCGGGGAAAACGTACGAGCAGTACTTC. Translated: CASSIRIRIAGKTYEQYF.

This clonotype counts as medium-sized (0.01 to 0.1%). V and J are TRBV6-2 or TRBV6-3 and TRBJ2-2, with D unresolved. V was trimmed by 7 bases and J by 3 bases, leaving 9 bases between them. Germline CDR1 MNHEY, CDR2 SVGEGT. There are 13 residues in the CDR3. In nucleotides, the CDR3 is TGTGCCAGCACCGACACCTACACCGGGGAGCTGTTTTTT. Translated, it gives CASTDTYTGELFF.

A few counts support this clonotype. One base away lies a much larger clone, so this may be a sequencing read error. The gene calls are TRBV4-3 and TRBJ1-2; D is undetermined. The CDR3 has 16 amino acids. From germline, CDR1 is LGHNA and CDR2 YSLEER. CDR3 protein: CASSHRPKHDNYGYSF. The CDR3 nucleotides read TGCGCCAGCAGCCACCGCCCGAAACACGATAACTATGGCTACTCCTTC.

Only a few counts were recorded for this clonotype. For the CDR3, the DNA is TGTGCCAGCAGCTCCCCCCGGCTGGCGGTAGAAGAGACCCAGTACTTC. Translated, it gives CASSSPRLAVEETQYF. The V gene is TRBV7-9, the J gene TRBJ2-5; D unclear. The CDR3 loop spans 16 amino acids. Germline V gives CDR1 SEHNR, CDR2 FQNEAQ (reference sequence). The V gene lost 4 bases and the J gene lost 3 bases, with 18 bases spanning the gap. The full variable domain, completed using reference TRBV7-9 and TRBJ2-5, is DTGVSQNPRHKITKRGQNVTFRCDPISEHNRLYWYRQTLGQGPEFLTYFQNEAQLEKSRLLSDRFSAERPKGSFSTLEIQRTEQGDSAMYLCASSSPRLAVEETQYFGPGTRLLVL.

This clonotype has only a few counts. J is TRBJ2-3 and V is TRBV20-1; TRBD2 matches 7 bases. The CDR3 has 14 amino acids. CDR1 DFQATT and CDR2 SNEGSKA come from the germline V gene (reference sequence). With 6 bases clipped from V and 4 bases from J, the junction kept 10 bases outside the gene matches. The CDR3 loop reads CSATRDYTPDTQYF. The DNA of the CDR3 is TGCAGTGCAACCCGGGACTATACGCCAGATACGCAGTATTTT.

The chain recombines TRBV25-1 with TRBJ2-7, with 7 bases fitting TRBD2. V was pared by 3 bases and J by 1 base, with 6 bases of the junction left unmatched. The CDR3 contains 15 residues. CDR1 and CDR2 from the germline V gene are MGHDK and SYGVNS. CDR3 loop: CASSDPNGGSYEQYF. CDR3 coding DNA: TGTGCCAGCAGTGACCCGAACGGGGGGTCCTACGAGCAGTACTTC.

The table lists this clonotype with a few counts. The chain recombines TRBV27 with TRBJ2-2; the match to TRBD2 covers 13 bases. CDR3 length equals 16 residues. The germline gives CDR1 MNHEY, CDR2 SMNVEV (reference sequence). Unmatched junction bases numbered 7, after V lost 7 bases and J lost 5 bases. The CDR3 sequence is CASIPTSGRWTGELFF. Here the CDR3 DNA reads TGTGCCAGCATCCCGACTAGCGGGAGGTGGACCGGGGAGCTGTTTTTT.

Comments on this clonotype: One base away lies a much larger clone, so this may be a sequencing read error. J is TRBJ1-6 and V is TRBV28; D gene unclear. The CDR3 has 16 residues. Germline values: CDR1 MDHEN, CDR2 SYDVKM. Deletions cut 4 bases from V and 0 bases from J, with 10 bases between. The CDR3 nucleotides read TGTGCCAGCAGTTCAATCCGTGGCTCCTATAATTCACCCCTCCACTTT. Translated, it gives CASSSIRGSYNSPLHF. Looking up the rest from reference TRBV28 and TRBJ1-6 gives the full variable domain: DVKVTQSSRYLVKRTGEKVFLECVQDMDHENMFWYRQDPGLGLRLIYFSYDVKMKEKGDIPEGYSVSREKKERFSLILESASTNQTSMYLCASSSIRGSYNSPLHFGNGTRLTVT.

There are a few counts of this clonotype. The genes are TRBV11-2 and TRBJ2-3; D not resolved. Germline loops: CDR1 SGHAT, CDR2 FQNNGV. The CDR3 has 13 residues. V lost 5 bases to trimming and J lost 2 bases, with 8 bases between them. CDR3: CASSRTFTDTQYF. The CDR3 DNA is TGTGCCAGCAGCAGGACCTTCACAGATACGCAGTATTTT.

The chain recombines TRBV12-3 or TRBV12-4 with TRBJ2-3, with 13 bases identical to TRBD2. The CDR3 totals 16 residues. The J segment lost 3 bases and the V segment lost 4 bases, leaving 4 bases of the junction unmatched. CDR3 in amino acids: CASSSTSGGATDTQYF. As DNA, the CDR3 is TGTGCCAGCAGTTCCACTAGCGGGGGGGCTACAGATACGCAGTATTTT.

This clonotype was counted many times. The chain joins TRBV4-1 to TRBJ2-1; no firm D call. This CDR3 is 14 amino acids long. V was clipped by 0 bases and J by 5 bases, with 8 bases between them. Germline V gene data show CDR1 as MGHRA and CDR2 as YSYEKL. This CDR3 is CASSQEGLHNEQFF. CDR3 in DNA: TGCGCCAGCAGCCAAGAAGGGCTGCACAATGAGCAGTTCTTC.

The J gene is TRBJ2-5, the V gene TRBV29-1, with D perhaps matching TRBD2 (5 bases). The CDR3 is 14 amino acids. The germline V gene has CDR1 SQVTM and CDR2 ANQGSEA. V gave up 0 bases and J gave up 1 base, with 9 bases separating them. The CDR3 reads CSVEDRAAQETQYF. The CDR3, as DNA: TGCAGCGTTGAAGACCGAGCGGCCCAAGAGACCCAGTACTTC.

CDR3 DNA: TGTGCCAGCAGTGGACCCGGGACAGAGTACGAGCAGTACTTC. Its translation is CASSGPGTEYEQYF. This chain connects TRBV6-2 or TRBV6-3 to TRBJ2-7; 7 bases fit TRBD1. Looked up from germline, CDR1 is MNHEY and CDR2 is SVGEGT. The CDR3 spans 14 residues. Germline trimming cut 5 bases from V and 4 bases from J; bases unmatched to any gene: 8.

V is TRBV7-9 and J is TRBJ1-1; D unclear. The CDR3 is 14 residues long. In germline, CDR1 is SEHNR, CDR2 FQNEAQ (reference sequence). V shed 1 base and J shed 4 bases, with 10 bases lying between them. The CDR3 DNA is TGTGCCAGCAGCTTAGATCTCCGGGGCACTGAAGCTTTCTTT. Amino acids: CASSLDLRGTEAFF.